This T cell receptor beta chain was sequenced during a study of T cell clones after liver transplantation (dated by TCRdb to the late 2010s). For context, the study as a whole: The samples were obtained from ITN030ST, a randomized trial that attempted immunosuppression withdrawal within 2 years after liver transplantation. Donor-reactive T cell clones were identified by TCRbeta sequencing after a pre-transplant mixed lymphocyte reaction and then tracked in post-transplant blood. As an antigen-independent comparator for the donor-reactive sequences, third party-reactive TCRbeta sequences from pre-transplant MLRs were identified as well. Of the eight recipients, three were HCV-positive, while the remaining recipients had been transplanted for non-autoimmune, non-viral indications. Subjects received no induction therapy and standard immunosuppression until randomization at 12-24 months post-transplant. Tolerance was defined as complete immunosuppression withdrawal for at least one year with no rise in liver enzymes beyond twice the upper limit of normal. Blood samples were collected pre-transplant, then pre-randomization ahead of withdrawal, and finally post-randomization once withdrawal had either been completed or failed. The study cohort included 8 liver transplant recipients, of whom 3 were classified as tolerant and 5 as non-tolerant. Overall results and qualifications from the work: The decline in donor-reactive sequences exceeded the decline in third party-reactive sequences, suggesting partial antigen-specific deletion that was unrelated to withdrawal success. In a couple of subjects, low numbers of available donor cells limited the measurable donor-reactive repertoire. Because of small, heterogeneous patient numbers and non-standardized post-transplant time points, the conclusions were only preliminary. After accounting for repertoire turnover, donor-reactive detection was significantly reduced in 7 of 8 subjects for CD4 and 8 of 8 for CD8. Because no allograft tissue specimens were available, donor-reactive T cells may have migrated into the graft instead of being deleted. In 5 of 8 subjects, regardless of tolerance or HCV status, circulating donor-reactive CD4 TCRbeta sequences dropped significantly post-transplant.

This clone was detected a few times. It lacks a known antigen. Qualities for individual bases were not recorded, and no much larger clone is one base off. The germline V gene supplies CDR1 SNHLY and CDR2 FYNNEI. V loses 6 bases, J loses 4 bases, and the germline ends lie 15 bases apart. The CDR3 starts with the cysteine, ends with the phenylalanine, and has 15 residues. Of the read, only the CDR3 DNA is kept; its 45 bases are in frame from base 1. High-throughput TCRbeta CDR3 sequencing of frozen genomic DNA was performed by immunoSEQ, including PCR amplification, mapping, bias correction and internal controls. Concerning the study's data processing: Only productive rearrangements were retained, with each unique TCRbeta sequence defined by its CDR3 nucleotide sequence together with its V and J gene. Donor-reactive sequences required at least 5-fold expansion in CFSE-low cells versus unstimulated pre-transplant cells and at least 0.01% frequency. Minimum frequency thresholds were set for each subject based on the unstimulated sample with the lowest template count, ensuring at least 90% detection power. Repertoire turnover was measured by Jensen-Shannon divergence between the top 1000 TCRbeta sequences post- and pre-transplant. Two-sided Fisher's exact tests were used to test for changes in the detection of donor-reactive sequences. Held by TCRdb, this immuneACCESS table contains in-frame sequences only and omits some clones. Under half of the omission traces to an unresolved V gene where checked; the cause of the rest is unknown. D and trimming come from the DNA, and the V and J calls and clone size come from that table. The sample records 45,000 to 60,000 clones, around 84% of which are singletons. In total, the top ten clones hold about 8.1% of the sample.

The intended sense of this specimen's time point label: pre-transplant. Unstimulated PBMCs, after thawing, were stained for CD3, CD4 and CD8 and then FACS-sorted into CD3+CD4+ and CD3+CD8+ populations. Randomization to immunosuppression withdrawal applied to every one of the 8 studied subjects. Genomic DNA was isolated with the Qiagen DNeasy Blood and Tissue Kit. The source of this sequence is a human donor who received a liver transplant. Recombination connected TRBV2 to TRBJ2-2; confidence is insufficient to name the D gene. Sequenced material: CD4+ T cells from blood, taken before liver transplant. The bases read TGTGCCAGCAGGAAAGCGAACTCACTCACCGGGGAGCTGTTTTTT. This gives the protein CASRKANSLTGELFF.